This T cell receptor beta chain is from a study of response to subunit inactivated influenza vaccine. General study findings and limits: The study's authors posited that every seasonal influenza vaccination enlists few new T cells.

CDR3 length: 13 residues. Trimming cost V 5 bases and J 6 bases; bases outside gene matches: 6. Germline CDR1 is SGHTA and CDR2 is FQGNSA. Comments on this clonotype: Its antigen remains unidentified.

TCRdb re-analysed the RT-PCR reads in MiXCR, keeping a single row per CDR3 protein. The sample includes 650,000 or so distinct CDR3 sequences, 12% to 15% of them seen just once. This receptor was obtained from a man aged 45 to 65 who received an inactivated influenza vaccine. This sample comprised PBMCs from blood, obtained 14 to 15 days before vaccination. The gene calls are TRBV7-2 and TRBJ2-7; TRBD2 aligns across 8 bases. CDR3 DNA sequence: TGTGCCAGCAGCGCCTGGACTAGCAGCGAGCAGTACTTC. Its translation is CASSAWTSSEQYF.